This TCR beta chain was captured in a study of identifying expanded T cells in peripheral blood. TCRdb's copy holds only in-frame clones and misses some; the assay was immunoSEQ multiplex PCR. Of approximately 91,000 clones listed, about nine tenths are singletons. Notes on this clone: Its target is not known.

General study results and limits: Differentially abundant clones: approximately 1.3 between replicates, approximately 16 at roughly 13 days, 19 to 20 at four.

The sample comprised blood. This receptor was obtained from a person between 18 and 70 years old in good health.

CDR3 nucleotide sequence: TGTGCCAGCAGCCGGCAGCCCCCGGTACTACCTTCTGAGACCCAGTACTTC. It yields the protein CASSRQPPVLPSETQYF. V is TRBV21-1 and J is TRBJ2-5; the table's D call, TRBD2, was not checked against the DNA. TRBV21-1 is an annotated pseudogene. The CDR3 runs 17 residues.